Presented here are 26 T cell receptor beta chains from one specimen sequenced in a study of shared clonotypes between healthy human individuals (dated by TCRdb to the early 2020s). Libraries were made using the immunoSEQ multiplex PCR assay. TCRdb stores this immuneACCESS table with in-frame sequences only. Part of the clones is absent; in the studies checked, under half of the shortfall reflects unresolved V genes, and no reason is known for the rest. The sample data list roughly 1,500,000 clones, and about 98.5% of these were observed just once. The ten largest make up approximately 0.4% of the sample. Sequencing was carried out using naive CD4+ T cells sorted from blood. The cell subset or site label for this specimen denotes: CD45RA+ positively selected. All receptors derive from a man between 25 and 39 years old in good health.

The chain joins TRBV30 to TRBJ2-1, with 12 bases aligning to TRBD2. V dropped 6 bases and J dropped 9; count of bases not matched to a gene: 9. This CDR3 is built from 14 residues. Germline-derived CDR1 and CDR2 are GTSNPN and SVGIG (reference sequence). CDR3 in amino acids: CACYLAGGLGEQFF. CDR3 nucleotide sequence: TGTGCCTGCTACCTAGCGGGAGGGTTGGGTGAGCAGTTCTTC. The whole variable domain, remainder taken from reference TRBV30 and TRBJ2-1, is SQTIHQWPATLVQPVGSPLSLECTVEGTSNPNLYWYRQAAGRGLQLLFYSVGIGQISSEVPQNLSASRPQDRQFILSSKKLLLSDSGFYLCACYLAGGLGEQFFGPGTRLTVL.

The rearrangement uses TRBV2 and TRBJ2-7; 8 nucleotides match TRBD2. This CDR3 spans 14 amino acids. Germline CDR1 reads SNHLY; CDR2 reads FYNNEI. V lost 4 bases to trimming and J lost 7 bases; unmatched junction nucleotides: 9. CDR3 in amino acids: CASSGTSSFSEQYF. The CDR3 DNA reads as TGTGCCAGCAGTGGGACTAGCAGTTTTAGTGAGCAGTACTTC.

The chain employs TRBV5-1 and TRBJ2-5; D unclear. The CDR3 is made up of 13 amino acids. Germline CDR1 SGHRS, CDR2 YFSETQ. The V end was cut by 5 bases, the J end by 7 bases, with 15 bases between. DNA of the CDR3: TGCGCCAGCAGGCAACCACAACCCGGGACCCAGTACTTC. It yields the protein CASRQPQPGTQYF.

In its sample, this clone was seen a few times. V is TRBV2 and J is TRBJ2-3; the match to TRBD1 covers 10 bases. The germline V gene has CDR1 SNHLY and CDR2 FYNNEI. The CDR3 consists of 14 residues. V shed 8 bases and J 12 bases; nucleotides not matched to a gene: 14. CDR3 sequence reads: CASEGDRGARLQYF. The CDR3 bases are TGTGCCAGCGAGGGGGACAGGGGCGCGCGGTTACAGTATTTT. The full variable domain, its missing parts supplied by reference TRBV2 and TRBJ2-3, is EPEVTQTPSHQVTQMGQEVILRCVPISNHLYFYWYRQILGQKVEFLVSFYNNEISEKSEIFDDQFSVERPDGSNFTLKIRSTKLEDSAMYFCASEGDRGARLQYFGPGTRLTVL.

To note about this clone: Distinct nucleotide sequences in the sample also encode this CDR3. The genes are TRBV11-2 and TRBJ1-1; D unresolved. V lost 5 bases, J lost 0 bases, and 7 bases lay in between. Looked up from germline, CDR1 is SGHAT and CDR2 is FQNNGV. The CDR3 spans 13 residues. In nucleotides, the CDR3 is TGTGCCAGCAGCCTCAAGCTGAACACTGAAGCTTTCTTT. Its protein product is CASSLKLNTEAFF.

This chain links TRBV10-1 with TRBJ1-3; D remains unclear. Germline CDR1 reads WNHNN; CDR2 reads SYGVQD (reference sequence). The CDR3 consists of 14 residues. Trimming pared 1 base from V and 0 bases from J, leaving 4 bases between. The CDR3 nucleotides read TGCGCCAGCAGTGAGTTGAGCTCTGGAAACACCATATATTTT. It codes for CASSELSSGNTIYF.

The J gene is TRBJ2-2, the V gene TRBV11-2; 7 nucleotides align to TRBD2. Germline lookup yields CDR1 SGHAT and CDR2 FQNNGV. The CDR3 loop spans 14 amino acids. V lost 8 bases, J lost 4 bases, and 7 bases stayed unmatched. The CDR3 DNA follows: TGTGCCAGCGGCCAAGCGGGAACCACCGGGGAGCTGTTTTTT. This sequence encodes CASGQAGTTGELFF.

The gene calls are TRBV7-2 and TRBJ1-5; 7 bases are shared with TRBD1. V lost 0 bases and J lost 2; bases outside the gene matches: 10. Germline-derived CDR1 and CDR2 are SGHTA and FQGNSA. This CDR3 has 18 amino acids. CDR3 amino acids: CASSLAGNRGFGNQPQHF. In DNA, the CDR3 is TGTGCCAGCAGCTTAGCGGGGAACAGGGGTTTTGGCAATCAGCCCCAGCATTTT.

The chain combines TRBV27 with TRBJ2-5; perhaps D is TRBD1 or TRBD2 (5 bases each). Germline CDR1 reads MNHEY; CDR2 reads SMNVEV (reference sequence). This CDR3 has 17 amino acids. Trimming left V 2 bases short and J 1 base short, with 17 bases between. The CDR3 coding sequence is TGTGCCAGCAGTTTAAGAGGGGTTCCGGGATCCCAAGAGACCCAGTACTTC. Translation: CASSLRGVPGSQETQYF.

The V and J genes are TRBV6-5 and TRBJ2-4; TRBD2 matches at 13 bases. This CDR3 region has 14 residues. Germline V gene sequence: CDR1 MNHEY, CDR2 SVGAGI. V shed 5 bases, J shed 6 bases, and the junction held 1 base outside the gene matches. CDR3 sequence: CASSGTSGINIQYF. The DNA for the CDR3 is TGTGCCAGCAGTGGGACTAGCGGGATAAACATTCAGTACTTC.

V and J are TRBV28 and TRBJ1-2, with D possibly being TRBD1 (5 bases). The germline V gene has CDR1 MDHEN and CDR2 SYDVKM. This CDR3 spans 14 amino acids. V was clipped by 10 bases and J by 5 bases, with 20 bases between them. The CDR3 DNA follows: TGTGCCACAGGGACGGGCAGGGTGGGTTATGGCTACACCTTC. Translating it yields CATGTGRVGYGYTF.

The chain employs TRBV10-1 and TRBJ2-2; TRBD1 might be the D (6 bases). Trimming removed 6 bases from V and 1 base from J, with 9 bases in between. CDR1 and CDR2 from the germline V gene are WNHNN and SYGVQD (reference sequence). The CDR3 sequence is 14 residues long. The CDR3 loop reads CASRQGRNTGELFF. CDR3 in DNA: TGCGCCAGCAGACAGGGACGGAACACCGGGGAGCTGTTTTTT.

The genes are TRBV19 and TRBJ2-1; 7 bases match TRBD2. The CDR3 extends over 14 amino acids. Germline V CDR1 and CDR2: LNHDA, SQIVND (reference sequence). J lost 1 base, V lost 5 bases, and 2 bases had no gene match. The CDR3 protein is CASSPGLSYNEQFF. The CDR3 DNA reads as TGTGCCAGTAGTCCGGGACTATCCTACAATGAGCAGTTCTTC. The whole variable domain, filled in from reference TRBV19 and TRBJ2-1, reads DGGITQSPKYLFRKEGQNVTLSCEQNLNHDAMYWYRQDPGQGLRLIYYSQIVNDFQKGDIAEGYSVSREKKESFPLTVTSAQKNPTAFYLCASSPGLSYNEQFFGPGTRLTVL.

V and J are TRBV7-9 and TRBJ1-1; D is perhaps TRBD1 (5 bases). The V gene lost 6 bases and the J gene lost 5 bases, with 19 bases spanning the gap. CDR3 length: 15 amino acids. CDR1 and CDR2 from the germline V gene are SEHNR and FQNEAQ (reference sequence). Here the CDR3 DNA reads TGTGCCAGCAGACCTATACAAGGGGCGAATACTGAAGCTTTCTTT. Translation gives CASRPIQGANTEAFF. Combining the CDR3 with reference TRBV7-9 and TRBJ1-1 gives the whole variable domain DTGVSQNPRHKITKRGQNVTFRCDPISEHNRLYWYRQTLGQGPEFLTYFQNEAQLEKSRLLSDRFSAERPKGSFSTLEIQRTEQGDSAMYLCASRPIQGANTEAFFGQGTRLTVV.

Of note for this clone: The sample contains more than one DNA sequence encoding this CDR3. CDR3 bases: TGTGCCAGCAGCGTGGGAACGGAACCCTACGAGCAGTACTTC. Protein product: CASSVGTEPYEQYF. V gene TRBV9 combines with J gene TRBJ2-7; the D is unclear. This CDR3 contains 14 residues. Germline CDR1 is SGDLS and CDR2 is YYNGEE. Trimming removed 2 bases from V and 2 bases from J, with 11 bases in between.

The gene calls are TRBV6-6 and TRBJ2-5, with D perhaps given as TRBD1 or TRBD2 (6 bases each). V lost 0 bases and J 2 bases, leaving 10 bases between the germline ends. Germline V gene sequence: CDR1 MNHNY, CDR2 SVGAGI (reference sequence). This CDR3 spans 15 amino acids. The CDR3 bases are TGTGCCAGCAGTTACTCGGGGGGACAACAAGAGACCCAGTACTTC. It specifies CASSYSGGQQETQYF.

The rearrangement joins TRBV14 to TRBJ2-3; TRBD2 might be the D (6 bases). The germline gives CDR1 SGHDN, CDR2 FVKESK. This CDR3 has 16 amino acids. The V and J ends lost 0 bases and 0 bases respectively, with 10 bases between them. The CDR3 DNA follows: TGTGCCAGCAGCCAAGATCTGGGACTCAGCACAGATACGCAGTATTTT. Its protein is CASSQDLGLSTDTQYF.

The chain joins TRBV10-3 to TRBJ2-1, with D perhaps given as TRBD1 or TRBD2 (5 bases each). The CDR3 runs to 14 residues. CDR1 is ENHRY and CDR2 is SYGVKD in the germline V gene. The V gene lost 8 bases and the J gene lost 5 bases, with 16 bases spanning the gap. CDR3 sequence: CAISRDVFNNEQFF. The DNA of the CDR3 is TGTGCCATCTCAAGGGACGTTTTTAACAATGAGCAGTTCTTC.

J is TRBJ2-1 and V is TRBV5-1, with TRBD2 as a possible D gene (5 bases). Germline CDR1 reads SGHRS; CDR2 reads YFSETQ. V lost 0 bases, J lost 3 bases, and 13 bases lay in between. The CDR3 sequence is 16 residues long. DNA of the CDR3: TGCGCCAGCAGCTTGGCCGGGCGGGCCAACTACAATGAGCAGTTCTTC. It translates to CASSLAGRANYNEQFF.

J is TRBJ1-4 and V is TRBV7-9, with 7 bases fitting TRBD1. V was pared by 2 bases and J by 8 bases, with 14 bases of the junction left unmatched. CDR1 SEHNR and CDR2 FQNEAQ come from the germline V gene (reference sequence). The CDR3 length is 17 residues. CDR3 sequence reads: CASSLPDRERLGEKLFF. For the CDR3, the DNA is TGTGCCAGCAGCTTACCTGACAGGGAGAGACTAGGGGAAAAACTGTTTTTT.

V usage is TRBV28 and J usage is TRBJ2-6, with 9 bases that match TRBD1. Trimming cost V 9 bases and J 2 bases; bases outside gene matches: 11. The CDR3 extends over 17 amino acids. Germline values: CDR1 MDHEN, CDR2 SYDVKM. The DNA for the CDR3 is TGTGCCAGTACGGGGGGACAGGGCTTCACTGGGGCCAACGTCCTGACTTTC. Translated: CASTGGQGFTGANVLTF.

The chain has TRBV23-1 and TRBJ2-1; 7 bases line up with TRBD1. TRBV23-1 is placed among ORFs of uncertain function. V lost 4 bases and J lost 8; bases outside the gene matches: 14. This CDR3 has 16 amino acids. In DNA form, the CDR3 reads TGCGCCAGCAGTCGAATCCAAACAGGGGAAGGGCATGAGCAGTTCTTC. Amino acids: CASSRIQTGEGHEQFF.

This chain connects TRBV2 to TRBJ2-7; maybe TRBD2 (5 bases). Germline values: CDR1 SNHLY, CDR2 FYNNEI. Trimming stripped 4 bases from V and 2 bases from J, with 15 bases between. CDR3 length equals 15 residues. CDR3 sequence reads: CASSVVRDPTYEQYF. The DNA of the CDR3 is TGTGCCAGCAGTGTAGTCCGGGATCCAACCTACGAGCAGTACTTC.

The chain links TRBV6-1 to TRBJ1-1, with no clear D. Germline CDR1 reads MNHNS; CDR2 reads SASEGT. Trimming took off 4 bases at V and 1 base at J, with 7 bases between the two ends. This CDR3 comprises 13 residues. CDR3 DNA: TGTGCCAGCAGTGCAGACAAGAACACTGAAGCTTTCTTT. Its protein product is CASSADKNTEAFF.

The chain uses TRBV9 and TRBJ2-1; 10 bases map to TRBD2. J lost 11 bases, V lost 0 bases, and 8 bases had no gene match. This CDR3 is built from 15 residues. Per the germline V gene, CDR1 is SGDLS and CDR2 is YYNGEE. The CDR3 sequence is CASSVEGSSGRQQFF. In DNA, the CDR3 is TGTGCCAGCAGCGTAGAAGGGAGTAGCGGGAGGCAGCAGTTCTTC.

The chain carries TRBV5-1 and TRBJ2-3, with D maybe TRBD2 (6 bases). The CDR3 contains 17 residues. CDR1 is SGHRS, CDR2 YFSETQ, per germline. Trimming shortened V by 1 base and J by 4 bases, and 19 bases separated the two germline ends. The CDR3, as DNA: TGCGCCAGCAGCTTGAGTACAACTAGCTCGGCGGCAGATACGCAGTATTTT. Residues: CASSLSTTSSAADTQYF. The entire variable domain, with the rest obtained from reference TRBV5-1 and TRBJ2-3, is as follows: KAGVTQTPRYLIKTRGQQVTLSCSPISGHRSVSWYQQTPGQGLQFLFEYFSETQRNKGNFPGRFSGRQFSNSRSEMNVSTLELGDSALYLCASSLSTTSSAADTQYFGPGTRLTVL.